These 9 T cell receptor beta chains were sequenced from one sample in a study of early T cells in non-severe SARS-CoV-2 infection. TCRdb re-analysed the 5' RACE reads in MiXCR, keeping a single row per CDR3 protein. The sample contains roughly 70,000 distinct CDR3 sequences, roughly 21% of which appear only once. The input for sequencing was whole blood, taken at baseline. The receptors shown here come from an adult who was a healthcare worker with PCR-confirmed SARS-CoV-2 infection or an uninfected control (not recorded which).

This clonotype was seen repeatedly, ten times or more. The chain is built from TRBV5-6 and TRBJ2-1, with D uncertain. The CDR3 length is 16 residues. Between the trimmed V and J ends, which lost 6 bases and 0 bases, there was a span of 16 bases. Germline V gene sequence: CDR1 SGHDT, CDR2 YYEEEE. CDR3 protein: CASTILHRSSYNEQFF. Written as DNA, the CDR3 is TGTGCCAGCACGATACTACACCGAAGCTCCTACAATGAGCAGTTCTTC. Together with reference TRBV5-6 and TRBJ2-1, the CDR3 gives the full variable domain: DAGVTQSPTHLIKTRGQQVTLRCSPKSGHDTVSWYQQALGQGPQFIFQYYEEEERQRGNFPDRFSGHQFPNYSSELNVNALLLGDSALYLCASTILHRSSYNEQFFGPGTRLTVL.

V is TRBV9 and J is TRBJ1-2; weak D call: TRBD1 (5 bases). This CDR3 is 16 amino acids long. The V end was cut by 3 bases, the J end by 6 bases, with 21 bases between. The germline V gene has CDR1 SGDLS and CDR2 YYNGEE. This CDR3 reads CASSGRNWVGGDGYTF. The CDR3 nucleotides are TGTGCCAGCAGCGGTAGGAACTGGGTCGGGGGTGATGGCTACACCTTC.

The rearrangement joins TRBV11-2 to TRBJ2-1; the D gene could be TRBD1 or TRBD2 (6 bases each). This CDR3 contains 15 residues. Trimming took off 3 bases at V and 6 bases at J, with 15 bases between the two ends. CDR1 is SGHAT and CDR2 is FQNNGV in the germline V gene. The CDR3 coding sequence is TGTGCCAGCAGCTTTCTACAGGGAGGTGGCAATGAGCAGTTCTTC. Translating gives CASSFLQGGGNEQFF.

This clonotype turned up a few times. The chain carries TRBV7-3 and TRBJ2-3, with D possibly being TRBD2 (5 bases). The V end lost 5 bases, the J end lost 5 bases, and 8 bases lay between the germline ends. Per the germline V gene, CDR1 is SGHTA and CDR2 is FQGTGA. CDR3 length: 12 amino acids. CDR3 residues: CASSRGRDTQYF. Written as DNA, the CDR3 is TGTGCCAGCAGCCGGGGAAGAGATACGCAGTATTTT.

This rearrangement joins TRBV4-1 to TRBJ2-7, with D hard to call. This CDR3 has 15 residues. Trimming stripped 4 bases from V and 3 bases from J, with 16 bases between. From germline, CDR1 is MGHRA and CDR2 YSYEKL. The CDR3 here is CASSPSTVSLYEQYF. The CDR3 DNA reads TGCGCCAGCAGCCCGTCAACGGTGAGTCTCTACGAGCAGTACTTC.

This CDR3 is CASSFSGDTQYF. The CDR3 DNA is TGTGCCAGCAGCTTTAGCGGAGATACGCAGTATTTT. The chain is built from TRBV11-2 and TRBJ2-3; D is possibly TRBD2 (6 bases). V lost 3 bases and J lost 5, with 6 bases in between. Germline V gives CDR1 SGHAT, CDR2 FQNNGV. The CDR3 is made up of 12 amino acids. Full variable domain (remainder filled in from reference TRBV11-2 and TRBJ2-3): EAGVAQSPRYKIIEKRQSVAFWCNPISGHATLYWYQQILGQGPKLLIQFQNNGVVDDSQLPKDRFSAERLKGVDSTLKIQPAKLEDSAVYLCASSFSGDTQYFGPGTRLTVL.

The chain links TRBV4-1 to TRBJ2-2; D call uncertain. The CDR3 spans 15 residues. Trimming took 0 bases from V and 6 from J, leaving 11 bases between them. CDR1 is MGHRA and CDR2 is YSYEKL in the germline V gene. CDR3 nucleotide sequence: TGCGCCAGCAGCCAAGAAGACGGGTTCGCCGGGGAGCTGTTTTTT. Translated: CASSQEDGFAGELFF.

The chain has TRBV3-1 and TRBJ2-7; 8 bases are a match to TRBD2. Trimming at V came to 6 bases and at J to 5 bases, leaving 6 bases not matched to a gene. CDR3 length: 13 amino acids. The V gene's germline CDR1 is LGHDT and CDR2 YNNKEL (reference sequence). The CDR3: CASRSGGRNEQYF. As DNA, the CDR3 is TGTGCCAGCAGGAGCGGGGGAAGGAACGAGCAGTACTTC.

This clonotype occurred a few times. The chain employs TRBV4-1 and TRBJ2-4; 7 bases map to TRBD1. V shed 1 base and J 8 bases; nucleotides not matched to a gene: 11. The CDR3 is 16 amino acids. Germline-derived CDR1 and CDR2 are MGHRA and YSYEKL. The CDR3 spells CASSQGGEGAVDIQYF. CDR3 nucleotides: TGCGCCAGCAGCCAAGGAGGTGAGGGGGCGGTCGACATTCAGTACTTC.